The next 30 T cell receptor beta chains were all read from a single sample in a study of cytomegalovirus exposure and HLA in healthy donors. The PCR made use of 60 Vbeta and 13 Jbeta primers. The method was immunoSEQ multiplex PCR; TCRdb's version includes in-frame clones alone and lacks a portion of them. Among fewer than 120,000 clones, over 65% were seen once, and the ten largest hold under 15%. Material: PBMCs. These receptor sequences come from a man younger than 40 in good health and CMV-seropositive.

This clone appeared a single time. V gene TRBV29-1 combines with J gene TRBJ1-2; 7 positions match TRBD1. This CDR3 is built from 14 residues. Germline V gene sequence: CDR1 SQVTM, CDR2 ANQGSEA. The J segment lost 5 bases and the V segment lost 6 bases, leaving 12 bases of the junction unmatched. Here the CDR3 reads CSVLGTGVGYGYTF. The CDR3 nucleotides are TGCAGCGTGTTGGGAACAGGGGTTGGATATGGCTACACCTTC. The complete variable domain, with remaining parts taken from reference TRBV29-1 and TRBJ1-2, reads SAVISQKPSRDICQRGTSLTIQCQVDSQVTMMFWYRQQPGQSLTLIATANQGSEATYESGFVIDKFPISRPNLTFSTLTVSNMSPEDSSIYLCSVLGTGVGYGYTFGSGTRLTVV.

J is TRBJ1-5 and V is TRBV2; 9 nucleotides align to TRBD1. The CDR3 covers 14 residues. In germline, CDR1 is SNHLY, CDR2 FYNNEI. V shed 6 bases, J shed 6 bases, and the junction held 6 bases outside the gene matches. For the CDR3, the DNA is TGTGCCAGCAGAGAGACAGGGGGGAGTCAGCCCCAGCATTTT. Translation gives CASRETGGSQPQHF. The full variable domain, rest sourced from reference TRBV2 and TRBJ1-5, is EPEVTQTPSHQVTQMGQEVILRCVPISNHLYFYWYRQILGQKVEFLVSFYNNEISEKSEIFDDQFSVERPDGSNFTLKIRSTKLEDSAMYFCASRETGGSQPQHFGDGTRLSIL.

The V gene is TRBV5-6, the J gene TRBJ1-1; 10 bases agree with TRBD1. CDR3 length equals 14 residues. The V and J ends lost 3 bases and 5 bases, in that order; junction bases with no gene match: 4. CDR1 is SGHDT and CDR2 is YYEEEE in the germline V gene. In DNA, the CDR3 is TGTGCCAGCAGCTGGACAGGGGGGAGGACTGAAGCTTTCTTT. It codes for CASSWTGGRTEAFF.

V and J are TRBV5-6 and TRBJ2-7, with TRBD1 as a possible D gene (6 bases). CDR1 SGHDT and CDR2 YYEEEE come from the germline V gene. V was pared by 0 bases and J by 3 bases, with 7 bases between. The CDR3 is made up of 13 amino acids. In DNA form, the CDR3 reads TGTGCCAGCAGCTTGGGGACAGACTACGAGCAGTACTTC. It is translated as CASSLGTDYEQYF. Supplemented by reference TRBV5-6 and TRBJ2-7, the full variable domain reads DAGVTQSPTHLIKTRGQQVTLRCSPKSGHDTVSWYQQALGQGPQFIFQYYEEEERQRGNFPDRFSGHQFPNYSSELNVNALLLGDSALYLCASSLGTDYEQYFGPGTRLTVT.

The chain joins TRBV2 to TRBJ2-2; 7 nucleotides match TRBD1. Germline CDR1 and CDR2: SNHLY and FYNNEI. Losses at the gene ends were 3 bases for V and 4 bases for J; bases not matched to a gene: 8. The CDR3 runs to 16 residues. CDR3 amino acids: CASSDWGRGITGELFF. The DNA for the CDR3 is TGTGCCAGCAGTGACTGGGGCAGGGGGATCACCGGGGAGCTGTTTTTT.

V gene TRBV4-2 combines with J gene TRBJ1-6; the match to TRBD1 covers 8 bases. The junction had 11 bases not matched to a gene; V was cut back by 0 bases and J by 10 bases. CDR3 size: 17 residues. CDR1 and CDR2 (germline): LGHNA, YNFKEQ. CDR3: CASSQDRARDRRSPLHF. In nucleotides, the CDR3 is TGTGCCAGCAGCCAAGATCGGGCCCGGGACAGGAGATCACCCCTCCACTTT.

The rearrangement links TRBV5-6 to TRBJ2-7; 7 bases fit TRBD1. V shed 4 bases, J shed 5 bases, and the junction held 9 bases outside the gene matches. Germline V gene data show CDR1 as SGHDT and CDR2 as YYEEEE. CDR3 size: 14 residues. The CDR3 is CASSTGQSEHEQYF. In DNA form, the CDR3 reads TGTGCCAGCAGCACGGGACAGAGTGAACACGAGCAGTACTTC.

The chain is built from TRBV5-6 and TRBJ2-5, with a possible D match to TRBD2 (6 bases). The germline V and J ends were trimmed by 4 bases and 2 bases, with 12 bases remaining between them. This CDR3 region has 14 residues. Germline CDR1 reads SGHDT; CDR2 reads YYEEEE. The CDR3 loop reads CASSPYSGQETQYF. Written as DNA, the CDR3 is TGTGCCAGCAGCCCCTATAGCGGTCAAGAGACCCAGTACTTC. Full variable domain (remainder filled in from reference TRBV5-6 and TRBJ2-5): DAGVTQSPTHLIKTRGQQVTLRCSPKSGHDTVSWYQQALGQGPQFIFQYYEEEERQRGNFPDRFSGHQFPNYSSELNVNALLLGDSALYLCASSPYSGQETQYFGPGTRLLVL.

The V call is TRBV7-8, the J call TRBJ1-5; 9 bases map to TRBD1. The CDR3 sequence is 15 residues long. The V gene's germline CDR1 is SGHVS and CDR2 FQNEAQ. Unmatched junction bases numbered 3, after V lost 3 bases and J lost 3 bases. The CDR3 protein is CASSFGTGINQPQHF. CDR3 nucleotide sequence: TGTGCCAGCAGCTTTGGGACAGGGATCAATCAGCCCCAGCATTTT.

This clone was recorded a few times. The V call is TRBV30, the J call TRBJ1-5, with 7 positions matching TRBD1. The CDR3 consists of 15 residues. Germline V gives CDR1 GTSNPN, CDR2 SVGIG (reference sequence). J gave up 4 bases and V 4 bases, and 10 bases lay outside the gene matches. The CDR3: CAWMDTGASNQPQHF. The CDR3, as DNA: TGTGCCTGGATGGACACAGGGGCGAGTAATCAGCCCCAGCATTTT.

V is TRBV5-1 and J is TRBJ2-7; D might be TRBD2 (6 bases). V lost 4 bases, J lost 7 bases, and 24 bases lay in between. The germline V gene has CDR1 SGHRS and CDR2 YFSETQ. The CDR3 is 16 amino acids. CDR3 bases: TGCGCCAGCAGCCCAATGGGGACGGGCCTTAGCGGAGAGCAGTACTTC. Encoded protein: CASSPMGTGLSGEQYF.

The chain is built from TRBV6-1 and TRBJ2-1; D is uncertain. The CDR3 contains 15 residues. Germline CDR1 and CDR2: MNHNS and SASEGT. The V end lost 8 bases, the J end lost 0 bases, and 14 bases lay between the germline ends. The CDR3 sequence: CASVVLASSYNEQFF. For the CDR3, the DNA is TGTGCCAGCGTCGTGTTGGCTAGCTCCTACAATGAGCAGTTCTTC.

This CDR3 reads CASRGTGPDYEQYF. Here the CDR3 DNA reads TGTGCCAGCAGGGGGACAGGTCCCGACTACGAGCAGTACTTC. The chain employs TRBV6-1 and TRBJ2-7, with 8 bases fitting TRBD1. The V and J ends lost 6 bases and 3 bases, in that order; junction bases with no gene match: 7. Germline V gene data show CDR1 as MNHNS and CDR2 as SASEGT. There are 14 residues in the CDR3.

This clone was observed a handful of times. The chain couples TRBV5-1 to TRBJ2-2; D is unresolved. Trimming removed 1 base at V and 9 bases at J, with 10 bases between. There are 13 residues in the CDR3. From germline, CDR1 is SGHRS and CDR2 YFSETQ. For the CDR3, the DNA is TGCGCCAGCAGCTTGACGGGTAGGCGGGAGCTGTTTTTT. It translates to CASSLTGRRELFF.

The V and J genes are TRBV9 and TRBJ2-7; weak D call: TRBD2 (6 bases). In germline, CDR1 is SGDLS, CDR2 YYNGEE. There are 14 residues in the CDR3. The germline V and J ends were trimmed by 2 bases and 5 bases, with 14 bases remaining between them. The DNA of the CDR3 is TGTGCCAGCAGCGTGAGTGGAGGGTTCCACGAGCAGTACTTC. Residues: CASSVSGGFHEQYF.

The gene calls are TRBV5-1 and TRBJ2-7, with 8 positions matching TRBD2. This CDR3 region has 16 residues. With 4 bases clipped from V and 2 bases from J, the junction kept 11 bases outside the gene matches. The germline V gene encodes CDR1 SGHRS and CDR2 YFSETQ. Here the CDR3 reads CASSPFPAGGAYEQYF. In DNA, the CDR3 is TGCGCCAGCAGCCCTTTTCCCGCGGGGGGCGCCTACGAGCAGTACTTC. The whole variable domain, remainder taken from reference TRBV5-1 and TRBJ2-7, is KAGVTQTPRYLIKTRGQQVTLSCSPISGHRSVSWYQQTPGQGLQFLFEYFSETQRNKGNFPGRFSGRQFSNSRSEMNVSTLELGDSALYLCASSPFPAGGAYEQYFGPGTRLTVT.

This chain connects TRBV7-8 to TRBJ2-5; 9 bases map to TRBD2. Germline V lookup: CDR1 SGHVS, CDR2 FQNEAQ. The CDR3 has 15 residues. V lost 0 bases, J lost 5 bases, and 4 bases stayed unmatched. The CDR3 DNA reads as TGTGCCAGCAGCTTAGCGAGGCGGGGGGGGGAGACCCAGTACTTC. It codes for CASSLARRGGETQYF.

This clone has more than one count but fewer than ten. The V call is TRBV9, the J call TRBJ2-1; TRBD2 matches at 14 bases. The CDR3 loop spans 16 amino acids. Germline-derived CDR1 and CDR2 are SGDLS and YYNGEE. V lost 3 bases to trimming and J lost 9 bases; unmatched junction nucleotides: 8. The CDR3: CASSAPGTSGGGEQFF. The CDR3 DNA sequence: TGTGCCAGCAGCGCTCCTGGGACTAGCGGGGGCGGTGAGCAGTTCTTC.

The chain joins TRBV23-1 to TRBJ1-5; 8 nucleotides agree with TRBD1. Being an ORF, TRBV23-1 has a function that is uncertain. J gave up 2 bases and V 0 bases, and 9 bases lay outside the gene matches. The CDR3 spans 18 residues. CDR3 loop: CASSQSIQGEERNQPQHF. Here the CDR3 DNA reads TGCGCCAGCAGTCAATCGATACAGGGGGAGGAACGCAATCAGCCCCAGCATTTT.

The chain employs TRBV5-1 and TRBJ2-2, with 7 bases identical to TRBD2. Germline CDR1 and CDR2: SGHRS and YFSETQ. The junction had 7 bases not matched to a gene; V was cut back by 4 bases and J by 1 base. The CDR3 spans 16 residues. The CDR3 DNA follows: TGCGCCAGCAGCCCCACCCCTAGCGGGAACACCGGGGAGCTGTTTTTT. Translation: CASSPTPSGNTGELFF.

The gene calls are TRBV7-9 and TRBJ1-4; 7 bases line up with TRBD1. Germline-derived CDR1 and CDR2 are SEHNR and FQNEAQ (reference sequence). Trimming took 8 bases from V and 4 from J; bases not matched to a gene: 4. The CDR3 consists of 13 residues. The CDR3 nucleotides are TGTGCCAGCGTGGACAGGTTTAATGAAAAACTGTTTTTT. Its protein is CASVDRFNEKLFF.

The V and J genes are TRBV5-6 and TRBJ2-5; D perhaps matches TRBD2 (6 bases). Trimming cost V 4 bases and J 5 bases, with 18 bases left between them. The CDR3 sequence is 15 residues long. The germline V gene has CDR1 SGHDT and CDR2 YYEEEE. CDR3 sequence reads: CASSIRDFSLETQYF. The CDR3 DNA sequence: TGTGCCAGCAGCATCCGGGACTTCAGTCTGGAGACCCAGTACTTC. The complete variable domain, with remaining parts taken from reference TRBV5-6 and TRBJ2-5, reads DAGVTQSPTHLIKTRGQQVTLRCSPKSGHDTVSWYQQALGQGPQFIFQYYEEEERQRGNFPDRFSGHQFPNYSSELNVNALLLGDSALYLCASSIRDFSLETQYFGPGTRLLVL.

This clone was recorded only once. V gene TRBV7-9 combines with J gene TRBJ2-5; D is perhaps TRBD2 (6 bases). CDR3 length equals 13 residues. V was cut by 1 base and J by 7 bases, with 10 bases left in between. Germline V CDR1 and CDR2: SEHNR, FQNEAQ (reference sequence). The CDR3 region is CASSLGAGGTQYF. In DNA form, the CDR3 reads TGTGCCAGCAGCTTAGGAGCGGGTGGGACCCAGTACTTC.

V gene TRBV5-1 combines with J gene TRBJ1-3, with 7 bases that match TRBD1. Germline assignment: CDR1 SGHRS and CDR2 YFSETQ. The CDR3 is made up of 16 amino acids. The junction had 3 bases not matched to a gene; V was cut back by 0 bases and J by 0 bases. This chain's CDR3 is CASSLGTGSSGNTIYF. Here the CDR3 DNA reads TGCGCCAGCAGCTTGGGGACAGGTAGCTCTGGAAACACCATATATTTT.

CDR3 residues: CASSPRTGPRSYEQYF. The CDR3 DNA reads as TGTGCCAGCAGCCCCCGGACAGGACCAAGGAGCTACGAGCAGTACTTC. This chain links TRBV7-6 with TRBJ2-7, with TRBD1 identical over 7 bases. This CDR3 is 16 amino acids long. V shed 5 bases, J shed 3 bases, and the junction held 13 bases outside the gene matches. Germline V lookup: CDR1 SGHVS, CDR2 FNYEAQ.

This clone was recorded once. V and J are TRBV9 and TRBJ2-2, with TRBD2 matching 10 bases. Looked up from germline, CDR1 is SGDLS and CDR2 is YYNGEE. V trimming: 2 bases; J trimming: 4 bases; junction bases outside the gene matches: 5. The CDR3 is made up of 16 amino acids. CDR3 nucleotide sequence: TGTGCCAGCAGCGTCCTAGCGGGGGCGGGCACCGGGGAGCTGTTTTTT. Translating it yields CASSVLAGAGTGELFF.

This clone was counted a single time. The V gene is TRBV18, the J gene TRBJ1-1; TRBD1 agrees at 7 bases. This CDR3 comprises 13 residues. Germline lookup yields CDR1 KGHSH and CDR2 LQKENI. V lost 2 bases, J lost 5 bases, and 2 bases stayed unmatched. CDR3 loop: CASSPSDRTEAFF. The CDR3 coding sequence is TGTGCCAGCTCACCATCGGACAGGACTGAAGCTTTCTTT.

This sequence joins TRBV7-2 and TRBJ2-1; TRBD2 agrees at 8 bases. This CDR3 spans 15 amino acids. The J segment lost 6 bases and the V segment lost 3 bases, leaving 7 bases of the junction unmatched. The germline V gene has CDR1 SGHTA and CDR2 FQGNSA. The CDR3 sequence: CASSLIAGSFNEQFF. CDR3 sequence (DNA): TGTGCCAGCAGCTTGATAGCGGGGAGTTTCAATGAGCAGTTCTTC.

This chain connects TRBV27 to TRBJ1-2; D is possibly TRBD1 (5 bases). The CDR3 runs 17 residues. In germline, CDR1 is MNHEY, CDR2 SMNVEV (reference sequence). V was cut by 4 bases and J by 8 bases, with 26 bases left in between. CDR3 nucleotides: TGTGCCAGCAGTTCCAAAACCCTAGGGTTCGGGGGAGGGGGCTACACCTTC. Amino acids: CASSSKTLGFGGGGYTF.

This chain connects TRBV9 to TRBJ1-2; TRBD1 matches at 8 bases. The CDR3 covers 14 residues. Looked up from germline, CDR1 is SGDLS and CDR2 is YYNGEE. Germline trimming cut 0 bases from V and 6 bases from J; bases unmatched to any gene: 4. The CDR3 DNA sequence: TGTGCCAGCAGCGTAGGGGCAGGGGGCCATGGCTACACCTTC. Amino acids: CASSVGAGGHGYTF. Together with reference TRBV9 and TRBJ1-2, the CDR3 gives the full variable domain: DSGVTQTPKHLITATGQRVTLRCSPRSGDLSVYWYQQSLDQGLQFLIQYYNGEERAKGNILERFSAQQFPDLHSELNLSSLELGDSALYFCASSVGAGGHGYTFGSGTRLTVV.